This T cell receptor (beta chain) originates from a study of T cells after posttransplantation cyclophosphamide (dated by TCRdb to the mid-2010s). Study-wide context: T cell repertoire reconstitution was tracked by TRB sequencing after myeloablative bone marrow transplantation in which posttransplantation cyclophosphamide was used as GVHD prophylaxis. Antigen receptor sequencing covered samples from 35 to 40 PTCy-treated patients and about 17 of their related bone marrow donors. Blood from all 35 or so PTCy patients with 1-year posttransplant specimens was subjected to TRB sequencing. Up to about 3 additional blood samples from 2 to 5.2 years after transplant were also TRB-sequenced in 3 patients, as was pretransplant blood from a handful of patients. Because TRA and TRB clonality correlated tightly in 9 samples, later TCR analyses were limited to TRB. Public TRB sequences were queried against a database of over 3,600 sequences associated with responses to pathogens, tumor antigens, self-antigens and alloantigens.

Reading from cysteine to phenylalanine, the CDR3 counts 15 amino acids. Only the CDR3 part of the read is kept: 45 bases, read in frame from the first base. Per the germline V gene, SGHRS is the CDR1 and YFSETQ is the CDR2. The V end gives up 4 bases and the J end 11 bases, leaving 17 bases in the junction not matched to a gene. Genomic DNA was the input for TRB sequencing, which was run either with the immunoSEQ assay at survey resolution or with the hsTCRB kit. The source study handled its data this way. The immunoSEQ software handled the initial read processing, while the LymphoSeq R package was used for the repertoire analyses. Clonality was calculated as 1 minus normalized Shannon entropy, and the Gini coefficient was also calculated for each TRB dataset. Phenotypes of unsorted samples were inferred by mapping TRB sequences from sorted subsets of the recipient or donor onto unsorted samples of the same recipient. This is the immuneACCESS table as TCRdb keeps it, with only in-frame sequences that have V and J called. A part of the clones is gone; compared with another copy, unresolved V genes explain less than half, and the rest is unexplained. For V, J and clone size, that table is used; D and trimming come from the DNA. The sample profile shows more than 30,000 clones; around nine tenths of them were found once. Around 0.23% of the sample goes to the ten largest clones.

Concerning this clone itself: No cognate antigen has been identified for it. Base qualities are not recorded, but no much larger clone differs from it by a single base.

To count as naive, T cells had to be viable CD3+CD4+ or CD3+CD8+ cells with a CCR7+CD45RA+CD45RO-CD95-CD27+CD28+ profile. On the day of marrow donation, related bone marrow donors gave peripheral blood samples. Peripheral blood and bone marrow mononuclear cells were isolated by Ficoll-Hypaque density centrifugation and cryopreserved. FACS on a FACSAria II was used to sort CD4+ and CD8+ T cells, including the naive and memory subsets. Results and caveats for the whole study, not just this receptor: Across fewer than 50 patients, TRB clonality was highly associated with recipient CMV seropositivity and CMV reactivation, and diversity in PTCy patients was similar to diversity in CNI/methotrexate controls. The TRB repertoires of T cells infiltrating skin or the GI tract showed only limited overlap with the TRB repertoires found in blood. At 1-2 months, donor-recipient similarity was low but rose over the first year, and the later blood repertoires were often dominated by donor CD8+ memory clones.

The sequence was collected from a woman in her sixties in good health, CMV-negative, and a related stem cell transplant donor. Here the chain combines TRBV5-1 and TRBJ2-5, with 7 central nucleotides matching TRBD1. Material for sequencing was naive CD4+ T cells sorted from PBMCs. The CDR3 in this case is CASSRPELTGKEQYF. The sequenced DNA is TGCGCCAGCAGCCGCCCCGAATTGACAGGGAAGGAGCAGTACTTC.